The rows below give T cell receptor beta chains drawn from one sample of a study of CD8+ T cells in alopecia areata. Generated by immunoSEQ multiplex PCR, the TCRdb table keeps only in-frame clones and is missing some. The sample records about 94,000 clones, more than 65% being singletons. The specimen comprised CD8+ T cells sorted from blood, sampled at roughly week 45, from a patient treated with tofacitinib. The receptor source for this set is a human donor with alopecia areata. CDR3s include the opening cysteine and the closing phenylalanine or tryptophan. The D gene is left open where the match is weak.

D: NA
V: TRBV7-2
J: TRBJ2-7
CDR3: CASSLHLYSYEQYF

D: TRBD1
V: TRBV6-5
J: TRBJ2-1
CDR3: CASTGTGQFGEQFF

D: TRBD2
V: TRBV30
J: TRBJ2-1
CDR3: CAWSAGGAGDEQFF

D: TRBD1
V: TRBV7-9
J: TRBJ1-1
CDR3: CASSSKPRGQEVEAFF

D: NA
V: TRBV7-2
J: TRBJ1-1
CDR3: CASSLVGGLGGRNTEAFF

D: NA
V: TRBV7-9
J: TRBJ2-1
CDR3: CASSLQGSYNEQFF

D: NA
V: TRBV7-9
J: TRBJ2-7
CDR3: CASSLAGDRGYEQYF

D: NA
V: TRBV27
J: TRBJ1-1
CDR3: CASKPGVNTEAFF

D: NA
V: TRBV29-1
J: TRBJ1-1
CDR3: CSVNDPEAFF

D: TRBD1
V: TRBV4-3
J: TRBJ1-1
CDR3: CASSPSLTGLSTEAFF

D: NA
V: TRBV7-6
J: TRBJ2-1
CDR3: CASSSTSSGSYNEQFF

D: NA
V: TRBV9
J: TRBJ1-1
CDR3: CASSEGAVNTEAFF

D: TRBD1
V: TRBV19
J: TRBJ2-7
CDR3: CASSPSGQGLHEQYF

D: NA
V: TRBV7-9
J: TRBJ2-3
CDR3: CASNTGSDTQYF

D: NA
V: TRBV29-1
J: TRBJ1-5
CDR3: CSVILRAGLNQPQHF

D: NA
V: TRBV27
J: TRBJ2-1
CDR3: CASSSHESYNEQFF

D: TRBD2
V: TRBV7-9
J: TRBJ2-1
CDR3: CASSPIQRGAADEQFF

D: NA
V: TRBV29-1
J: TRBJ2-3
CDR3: CSVFPGSFGDTQYF

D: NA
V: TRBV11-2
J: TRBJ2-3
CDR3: CASSQTGGEGDTQYF

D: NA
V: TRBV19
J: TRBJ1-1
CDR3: CASRVYTEAFF

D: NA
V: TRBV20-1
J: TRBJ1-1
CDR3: CSARTYTEAFF

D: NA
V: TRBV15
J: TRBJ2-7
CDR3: CATSREAGYPYEQYF

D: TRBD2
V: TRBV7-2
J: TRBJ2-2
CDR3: CASSAAPSGGNGELFF

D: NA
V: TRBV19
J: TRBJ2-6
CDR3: CASSGRSSGANVLTF

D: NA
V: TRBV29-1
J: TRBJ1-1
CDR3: CSCHDSMNTEAFF

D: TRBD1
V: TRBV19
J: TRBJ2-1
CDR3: CASSVGTGGNEQFF

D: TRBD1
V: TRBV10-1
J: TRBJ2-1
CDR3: CASSDHLGTGSYNEQFF

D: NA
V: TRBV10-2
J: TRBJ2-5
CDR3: CASRQDGLETQYF

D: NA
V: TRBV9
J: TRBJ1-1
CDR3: CASSAGPTEAFF

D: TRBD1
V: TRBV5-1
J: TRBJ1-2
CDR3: CASSSNPQGNYGYTF